What follows describes a single TCR beta chain. In germline, CDR1 is MDHEN, CDR2 SYDVKM. V was cut by 7 bases and J by 1 base, with 11 bases left in between. The CDR3 spans 13 residues. Profiling relied on immunoSEQ multiplex PCR, and the TCRdb table lists in-frame clones only, not all of them. The data show roughly 250,000 clones, just under 90% seen once. This sample was included in a study of cytomegalovirus exposure and HLA in healthy donors. This clonotype was obtained from a man younger than 35 in good health and CMV-seronegative. The sample comprised PBMCs. This chain connects TRBV28 to TRBJ2-7; D may be TRBD1 (5 bases). The DNA of the CDR3 is TGTGCCAGCACCCACAGGTGGTCCTACGAGCAGTACTTC. Translation: CASTHRWSYEQYF. Together with reference TRBV28 and TRBJ2-7, the CDR3 gives the full variable domain: DVKVTQSSRYLVKRTGEKVFLECVQDMDHENMFWYRQDPGLGLRLIYFSYDVKMKEKGDIPEGYSVSREKKERFSLILESASTNQTSMYLCASTHRWSYEQYFGPGTRLTVT.